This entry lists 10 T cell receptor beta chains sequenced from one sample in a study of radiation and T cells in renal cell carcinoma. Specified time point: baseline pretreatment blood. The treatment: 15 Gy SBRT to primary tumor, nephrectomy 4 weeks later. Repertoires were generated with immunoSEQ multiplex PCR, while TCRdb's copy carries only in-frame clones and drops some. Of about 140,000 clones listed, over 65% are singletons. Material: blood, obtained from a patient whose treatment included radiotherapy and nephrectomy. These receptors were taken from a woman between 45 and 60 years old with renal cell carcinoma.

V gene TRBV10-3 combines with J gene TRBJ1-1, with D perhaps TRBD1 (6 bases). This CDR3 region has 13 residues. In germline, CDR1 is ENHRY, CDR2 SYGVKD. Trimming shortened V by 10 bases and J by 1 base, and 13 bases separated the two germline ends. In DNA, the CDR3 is TGTGCCAGCCAGGGACACCAGAACACTGAAGCTTTCTTT. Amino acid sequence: CASQGHQNTEAFF.

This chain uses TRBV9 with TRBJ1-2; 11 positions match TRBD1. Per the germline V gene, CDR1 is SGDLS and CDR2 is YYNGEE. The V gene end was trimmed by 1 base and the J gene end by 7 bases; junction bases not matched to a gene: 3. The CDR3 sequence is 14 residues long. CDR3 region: CASSVLGQGAGYTF. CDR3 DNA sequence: TGTGCCAGCAGCGTACTCGGACAGGGGGCTGGCTACACCTTC.

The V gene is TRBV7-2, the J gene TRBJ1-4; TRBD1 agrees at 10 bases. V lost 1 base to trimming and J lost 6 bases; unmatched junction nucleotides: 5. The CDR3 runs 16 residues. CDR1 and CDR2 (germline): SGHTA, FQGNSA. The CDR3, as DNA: TGTGCCAGCAGCTTAGTGCGGGGACAGGGGTATGAAAAACTGTTTTTT. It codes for CASSLVRGQGYEKLFF.

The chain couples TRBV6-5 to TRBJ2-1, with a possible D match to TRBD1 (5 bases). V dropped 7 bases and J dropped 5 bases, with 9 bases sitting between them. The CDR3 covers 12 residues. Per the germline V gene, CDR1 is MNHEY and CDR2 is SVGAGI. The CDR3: CASIREDNEQFF. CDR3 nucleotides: TGTGCCAGCATCAGGGAAGACAATGAGCAGTTCTTC.

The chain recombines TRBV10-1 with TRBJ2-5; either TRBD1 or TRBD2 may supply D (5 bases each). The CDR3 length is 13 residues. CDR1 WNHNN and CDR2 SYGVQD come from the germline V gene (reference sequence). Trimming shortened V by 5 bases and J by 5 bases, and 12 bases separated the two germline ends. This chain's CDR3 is CASSKKGRETQYF. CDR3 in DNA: TGCGCCAGCAGTAAGAAGGGACGGGAGACCCAGTACTTC.

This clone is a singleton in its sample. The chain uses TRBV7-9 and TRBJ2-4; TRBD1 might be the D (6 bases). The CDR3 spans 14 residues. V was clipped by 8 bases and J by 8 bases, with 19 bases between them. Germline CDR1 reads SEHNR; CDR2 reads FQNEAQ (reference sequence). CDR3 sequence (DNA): TGTGCCAGCCAAGTTGGGGGCGCTTCGGACATTCAGTACTTC. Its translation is CASQVGGASDIQYF.

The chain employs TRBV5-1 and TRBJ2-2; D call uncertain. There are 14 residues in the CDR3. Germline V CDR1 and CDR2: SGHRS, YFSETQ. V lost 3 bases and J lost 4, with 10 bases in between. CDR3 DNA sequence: TGCGCCAGCAGCTCCGGACCCCCCACCGGGGAGCTGTTTTTT. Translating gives CASSSGPPTGELFF.

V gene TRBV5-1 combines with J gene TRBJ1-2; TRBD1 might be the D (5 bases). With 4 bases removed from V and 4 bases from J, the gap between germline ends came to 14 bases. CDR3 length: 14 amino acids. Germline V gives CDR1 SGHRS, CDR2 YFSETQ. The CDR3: CASSPTGGGYGYTF. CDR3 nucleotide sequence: TGCGCCAGCAGCCCCACCGGGGGGGGCTATGGCTACACCTTC.

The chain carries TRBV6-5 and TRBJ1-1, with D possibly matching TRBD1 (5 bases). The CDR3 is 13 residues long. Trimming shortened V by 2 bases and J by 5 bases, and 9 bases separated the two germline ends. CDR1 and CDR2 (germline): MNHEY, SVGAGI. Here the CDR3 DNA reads TGTGCCAGCAGTTACGGGGCGGGAACTGAAGCTTTCTTT. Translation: CASSYGAGTEAFF.

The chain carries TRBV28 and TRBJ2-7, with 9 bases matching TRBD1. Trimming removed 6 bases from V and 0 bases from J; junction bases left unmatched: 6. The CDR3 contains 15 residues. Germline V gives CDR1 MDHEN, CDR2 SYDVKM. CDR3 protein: CASSEDRGLSYEQYF. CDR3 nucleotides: TGTGCCAGCAGCGAGGACAGGGGACTCTCCTACGAGCAGTACTTC.